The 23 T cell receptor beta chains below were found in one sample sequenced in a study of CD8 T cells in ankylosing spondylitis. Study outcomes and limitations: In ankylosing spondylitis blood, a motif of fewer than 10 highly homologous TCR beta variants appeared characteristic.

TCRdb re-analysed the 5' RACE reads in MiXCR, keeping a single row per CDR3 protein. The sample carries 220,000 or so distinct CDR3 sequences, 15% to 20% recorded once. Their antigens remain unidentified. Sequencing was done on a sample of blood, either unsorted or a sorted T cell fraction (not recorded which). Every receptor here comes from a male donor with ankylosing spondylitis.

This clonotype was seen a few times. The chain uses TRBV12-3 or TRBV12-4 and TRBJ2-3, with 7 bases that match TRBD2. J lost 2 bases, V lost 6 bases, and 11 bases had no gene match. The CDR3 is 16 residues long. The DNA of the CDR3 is TGTGCCAGCAGATTACCTAGCGGTTTACTCACAGATACGCAGTATTTT. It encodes CASRLPSGLLTDTQYF.

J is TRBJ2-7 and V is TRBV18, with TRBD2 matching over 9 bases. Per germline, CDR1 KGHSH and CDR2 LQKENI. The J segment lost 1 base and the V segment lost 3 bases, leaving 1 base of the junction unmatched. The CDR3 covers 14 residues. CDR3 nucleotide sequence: TGTGCCAGCTCACCTGCGGGAGGGTCCTACGAGCAGTACTTC. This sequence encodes CASSPAGGSYEQYF.

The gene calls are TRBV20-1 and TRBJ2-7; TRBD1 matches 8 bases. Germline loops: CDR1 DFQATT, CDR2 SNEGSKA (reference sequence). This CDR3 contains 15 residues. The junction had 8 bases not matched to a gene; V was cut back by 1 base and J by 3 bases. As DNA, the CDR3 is TGCAGTGCTAGAGCACTTCGGACAGGGAGCTACGAGCAGTACTTC. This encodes CSARALRTGSYEQYF.

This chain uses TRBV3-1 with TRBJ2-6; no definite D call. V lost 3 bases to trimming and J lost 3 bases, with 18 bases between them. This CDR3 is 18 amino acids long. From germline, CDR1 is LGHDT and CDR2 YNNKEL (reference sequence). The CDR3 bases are TGTGCCAGCAGCCACAACCGGGCTTCAACCTTTGGGGCCAACGTCCTGACTTTC. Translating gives CASSHNRASTFGANVLTF.

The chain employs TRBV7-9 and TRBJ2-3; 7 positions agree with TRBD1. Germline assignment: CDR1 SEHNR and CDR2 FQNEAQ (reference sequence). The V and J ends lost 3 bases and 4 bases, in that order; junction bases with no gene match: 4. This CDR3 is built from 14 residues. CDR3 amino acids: CASSLNRGPDTQYF. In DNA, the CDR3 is TGTGCCAGCAGCTTGAACAGGGGCCCAGATACGCAGTATTTT.

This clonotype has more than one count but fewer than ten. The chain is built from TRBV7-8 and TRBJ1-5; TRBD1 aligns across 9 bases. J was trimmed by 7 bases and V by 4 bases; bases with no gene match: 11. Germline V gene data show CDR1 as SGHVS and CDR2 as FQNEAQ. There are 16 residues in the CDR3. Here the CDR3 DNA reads TGTGCCAGCAGCTCGGGGTGGCAGGGGACAGGGCAGCCCCAGCATTTT. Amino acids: CASSSGWQGTGQPQHF.

The CDR3 DNA reads TGTGCCAGCAGCTTAGACGGGGCCTACAATGAGCAGTTCTTC. The encoded protein is CASSLDGAYNEQFF. The chain recombines TRBV11-2 with TRBJ2-1; D possibly corresponds to TRBD2 (5 bases). The germline gives CDR1 SGHAT, CDR2 FQNNGV. The CDR3 runs to 14 residues. V lost 0 bases to trimming and J lost 2 bases, with 5 bases between them.

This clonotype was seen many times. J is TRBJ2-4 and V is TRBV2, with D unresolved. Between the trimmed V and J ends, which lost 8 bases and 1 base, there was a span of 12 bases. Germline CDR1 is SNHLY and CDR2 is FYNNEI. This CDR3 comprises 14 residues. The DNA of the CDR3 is TGTGCCAGCTTAACTTTACCGGCCAAAAACATTCAGTACTTC. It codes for CASLTLPAKNIQYF.

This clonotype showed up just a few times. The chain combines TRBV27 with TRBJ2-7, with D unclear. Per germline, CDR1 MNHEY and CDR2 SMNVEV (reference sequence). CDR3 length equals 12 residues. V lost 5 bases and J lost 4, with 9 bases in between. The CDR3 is CASSEWGYEQYF. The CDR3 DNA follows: TGTGCCAGCAGTGAGTGGGGATACGAGCAGTACTTC.

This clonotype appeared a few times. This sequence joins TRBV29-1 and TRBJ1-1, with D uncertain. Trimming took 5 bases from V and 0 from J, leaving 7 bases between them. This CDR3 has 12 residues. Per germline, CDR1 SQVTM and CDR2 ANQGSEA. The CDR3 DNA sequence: TGCAGCGTTTTTTCAATGAACACTGAAGCTTTCTTT. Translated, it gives CSVFSMNTEAFF.

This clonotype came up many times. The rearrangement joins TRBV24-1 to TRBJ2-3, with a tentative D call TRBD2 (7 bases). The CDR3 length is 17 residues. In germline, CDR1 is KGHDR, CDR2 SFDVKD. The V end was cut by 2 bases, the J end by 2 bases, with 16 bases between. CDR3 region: CATSDSGLGGVTDTQYF. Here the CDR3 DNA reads TGTGCCACCAGTGATTCAGGACTAGGGGGAGTCACAGATACGCAGTATTTT.

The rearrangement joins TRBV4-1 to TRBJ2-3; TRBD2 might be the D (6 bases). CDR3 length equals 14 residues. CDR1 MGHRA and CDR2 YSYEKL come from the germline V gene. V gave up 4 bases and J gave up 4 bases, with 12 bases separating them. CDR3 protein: CASSRQSGADTQYF. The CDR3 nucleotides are TGCGCCAGCAGCCGACAGTCGGGGGCAGATACGCAGTATTTT.

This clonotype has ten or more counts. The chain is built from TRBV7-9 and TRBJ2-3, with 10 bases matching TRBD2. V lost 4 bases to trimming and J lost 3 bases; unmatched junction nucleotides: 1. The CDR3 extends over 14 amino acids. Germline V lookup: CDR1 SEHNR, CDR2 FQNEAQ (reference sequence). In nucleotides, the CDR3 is TGTGCCAGCAGCTCGGGACTAGCGACAGATACGCAGTATTTT. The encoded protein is CASSSGLATDTQYF.

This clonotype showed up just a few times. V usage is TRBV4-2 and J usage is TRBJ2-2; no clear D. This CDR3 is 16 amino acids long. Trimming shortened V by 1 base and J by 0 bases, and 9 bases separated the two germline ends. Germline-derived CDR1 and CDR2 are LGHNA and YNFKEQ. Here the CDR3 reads CASSQVGYTNTGELFF. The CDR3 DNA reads TGTGCCAGCAGCCAAGTGGGCTACACGAACACCGGGGAGCTGTTTTTT.

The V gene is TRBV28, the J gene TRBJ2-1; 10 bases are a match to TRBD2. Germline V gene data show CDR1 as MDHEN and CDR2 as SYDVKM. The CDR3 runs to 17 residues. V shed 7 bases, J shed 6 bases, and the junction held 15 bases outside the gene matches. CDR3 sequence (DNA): TGTGCCAGCAACTATGCTAGCGGGAGCTCCCTTCTCAATGAGCAGTTCTTC. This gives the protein CASNYASGSSLLNEQFF.

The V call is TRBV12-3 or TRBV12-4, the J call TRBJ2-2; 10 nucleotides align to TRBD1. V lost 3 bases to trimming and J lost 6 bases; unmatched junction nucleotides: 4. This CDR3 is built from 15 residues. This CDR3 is CASSLGQGPAGELFF. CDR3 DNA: TGTGCCAGCAGTTTGGGACAGGGGCCCGCCGGGGAGCTGTTTTTT.

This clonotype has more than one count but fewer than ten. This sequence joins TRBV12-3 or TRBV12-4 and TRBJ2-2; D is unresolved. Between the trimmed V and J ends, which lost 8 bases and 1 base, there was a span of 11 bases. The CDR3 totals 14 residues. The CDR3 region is CASLLSLNTGELFF. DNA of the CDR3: TGTGCCAGCTTGTTGTCGCTGAACACCGGGGAGCTGTTTTTT.

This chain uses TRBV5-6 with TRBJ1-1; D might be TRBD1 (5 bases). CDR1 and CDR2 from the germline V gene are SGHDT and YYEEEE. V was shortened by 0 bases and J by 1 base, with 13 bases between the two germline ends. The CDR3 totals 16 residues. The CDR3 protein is CASSLGPFQGNTEAFF. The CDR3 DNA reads TGTGCCAGCAGCTTGGGGCCATTCCAGGGGAACACTGAAGCTTTCTTT.

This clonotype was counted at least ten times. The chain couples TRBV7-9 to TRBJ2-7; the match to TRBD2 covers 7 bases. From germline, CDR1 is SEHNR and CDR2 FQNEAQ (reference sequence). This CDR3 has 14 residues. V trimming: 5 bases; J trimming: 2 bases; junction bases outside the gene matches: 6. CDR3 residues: CASSKRDYPYEQYF. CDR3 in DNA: TGTGCCAGCAGCAAAAGGGACTACCCCTACGAGCAGTACTTC.

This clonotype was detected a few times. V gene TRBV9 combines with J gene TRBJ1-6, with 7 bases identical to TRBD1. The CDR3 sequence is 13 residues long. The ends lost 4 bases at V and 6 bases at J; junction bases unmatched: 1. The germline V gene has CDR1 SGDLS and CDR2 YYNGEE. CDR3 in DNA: TGTGCCAGCAGCACAGGGGTTAATTCACCCCTCCACTTT. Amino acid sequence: CASSTGVNSPLHF.

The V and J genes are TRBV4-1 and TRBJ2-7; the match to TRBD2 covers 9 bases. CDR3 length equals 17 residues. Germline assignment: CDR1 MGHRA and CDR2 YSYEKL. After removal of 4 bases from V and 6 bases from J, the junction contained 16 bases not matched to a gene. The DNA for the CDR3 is TGCGCCAGCAGCCCCAGCACCGGGACTAGCCGGGGGGGCGAGCAGTACTTC. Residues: CASSPSTGTSRGGEQYF.

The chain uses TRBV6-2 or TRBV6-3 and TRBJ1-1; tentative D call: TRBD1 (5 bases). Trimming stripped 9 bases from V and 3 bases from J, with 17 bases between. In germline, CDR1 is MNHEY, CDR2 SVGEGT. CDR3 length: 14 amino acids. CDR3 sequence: CARGLDSLDTEAFF. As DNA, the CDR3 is TGTGCCAGGGGACTTGACAGCCTGGACACTGAAGCTTTCTTT.

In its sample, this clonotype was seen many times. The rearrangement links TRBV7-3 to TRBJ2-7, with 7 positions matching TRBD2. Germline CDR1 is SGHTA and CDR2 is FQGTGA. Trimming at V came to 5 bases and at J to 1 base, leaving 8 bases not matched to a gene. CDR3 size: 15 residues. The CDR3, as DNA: TGTGCCAGCAGCCCAATGGGAGGGAGTTCCTACGAGCAGTACTTC. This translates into CASSPMGGSSYEQYF.